This TCR beta chain stems from a study of blood T cell repertoires in COVID-19. Study overall: The United States, Italy and Spain supplied acute and convalescent COVID-19 samples.

Repertoires were generated with immunoSEQ multiplex PCR, while TCRdb's copy carries only in-frame clones and drops some. The sample lists 160,000 or so clones; more than 80% were seen once. CDR3 length: 17 residues. Trimming stripped 3 bases from V and 5 bases from J, with 19 bases between. Looked up from germline, CDR1 is KGHDR and CDR2 is SFDVKD. The sequencing sample was made of peripheral blood. The TCR comes from a man in his sixties with acute or convalescent COVID-19. V usage is TRBV24-1 and J usage is TRBJ2-1; D may be TRBD1 (5 bases). Here the CDR3 reads CATSDRIRDSTDNEQFF. The DNA of the CDR3 is TGTGCCACCAGTGATCGTATTCGAGACAGTACAGACAATGAGCAGTTCTTC.